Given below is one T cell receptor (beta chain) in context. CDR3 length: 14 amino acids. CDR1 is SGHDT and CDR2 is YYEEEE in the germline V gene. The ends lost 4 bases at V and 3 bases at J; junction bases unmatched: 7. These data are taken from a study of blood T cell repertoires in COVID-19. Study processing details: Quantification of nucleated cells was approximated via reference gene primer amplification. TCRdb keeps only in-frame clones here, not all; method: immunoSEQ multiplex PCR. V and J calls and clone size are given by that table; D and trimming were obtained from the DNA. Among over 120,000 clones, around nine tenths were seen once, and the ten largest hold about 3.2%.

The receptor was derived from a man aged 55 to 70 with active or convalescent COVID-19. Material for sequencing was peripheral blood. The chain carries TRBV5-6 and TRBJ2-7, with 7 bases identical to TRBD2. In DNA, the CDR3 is TGTGCCAGCAGCACCTTAGCGGGCGACTACGAGCAGTACTTC. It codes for CASSTLAGDYEQYF.